The 12 T cell receptor beta chains given below trace back to one sample, sequenced in a study of cytomegalovirus exposure and HLA in healthy donors. The data were produced by immunoSEQ multiplex PCR, yet TCRdb's version contains in-frame clones alone and is incomplete. The sample shows around 250,000 clones, around 90% of them seen only once. Sequences were obtained from PBMCs. The receptors here all came from a woman aged 18-29 years in good health and CMV-seronegative.

The chain carries TRBV7-3 and TRBJ2-7, with D maybe TRBD1 (5 bases). The germline gives CDR1 SGHTA, CDR2 FQGTGA. Between the trimmed V and J ends, which lost 0 bases and 1 base, there was a span of 7 bases. This CDR3 spans 14 amino acids. Here the CDR3 reads CASSLTGQSYEQYF. Here the CDR3 DNA reads TGTGCCAGCAGCTTAACGGGGCAGTCCTACGAGCAGTACTTC.

The CDR3 DNA is TGTGCCAGCAGTCCAGGCCCGGGACAGACCTACTCAGATACGCAGTATTTT. This sequence encodes CASSPGPGQTYSDTQYF. The chain employs TRBV27 and TRBJ2-3, with 7 bases aligning to TRBD1. The germline gives CDR1 MNHEY, CDR2 SMNVEV (reference sequence). The CDR3 consists of 17 residues. V lost 5 bases to trimming and J lost 4 bases; unmatched junction nucleotides: 15.

V usage is TRBV2 and J usage is TRBJ1-1; tentative D call: TRBD1 (6 bases). The CDR3 consists of 12 residues. Trimming removed 9 bases at V and 1 base at J, with 9 bases between. CDR1 SNHLY and CDR2 FYNNEI come from the germline V gene. DNA for the CDR3: TGTGCCAGAGGGACATCGAACACTGAAGCTTTCTTT. It translates to CARGTSNTEAFF.

The chain combines TRBV7-6 with TRBJ2-1; D is perhaps TRBD1 (5 bases). V lost 1 base, J lost 9 bases, and 13 bases lay in between. Germline V lookup: CDR1 SGHVS, CDR2 FNYEAQ. This CDR3 has 14 residues. The CDR3 reads CASSLEGRDSEQFF. In DNA, the CDR3 is TGTGCCAGCAGCTTAGAGGGCAGGGATTCTGAGCAGTTCTTC.

The chain joins TRBV29-1 to TRBJ2-7; 7 bases fit TRBD1. CDR3 length equals 13 residues. Losses at the gene ends were 7 bases for V and 1 base for J; bases not matched to a gene: 7. From germline, CDR1 is SQVTM and CDR2 ANQGSEA. CDR3 DNA: TGCAGCGCCGAGGGGACAGCTTCCTACGAGCAGTACTTC. The encoded protein is CSAEGTASYEQYF.

This chain connects TRBV18 to TRBJ2-1; D is perhaps TRBD2 (6 bases). CDR1 KGHSH and CDR2 LQKENI come from the germline V gene. V was cut by 5 bases and J by 7 bases, with 21 bases left in between. The CDR3 runs 16 residues. The CDR3 spells CASSTGGTTWRNEQFF. Here the CDR3 DNA reads TGTGCCAGCTCAACTGGGGGGACGACCTGGAGGAATGAGCAGTTCTTC.

V gene TRBV27 combines with J gene TRBJ1-1; 10 bases line up with TRBD1. The CDR3 has 15 residues. Germline lookup yields CDR1 MNHEY and CDR2 SMNVEV (reference sequence). With V trimmed by 0 bases and J by 4 bases, 2 bases remained unmatched. The DNA of the CDR3 is TGTGCCAGCAGTTTATCGACAGGGGGCACCACTGAAGCTTTCTTT. Protein: CASSLSTGGTTEAFF.

The chain is built from TRBV10-3 and TRBJ2-1; D is unclear. V lost 4 bases and J lost 8, with 9 bases in between. The CDR3 has 12 amino acids. From germline, CDR1 is ENHRY and CDR2 SYGVKD. CDR3 sequence: CAISAERDEQFF. CDR3 nucleotide sequence: TGTGCCATCAGTGCAGAGCGAGATGAGCAGTTCTTC.

The chain is built from TRBV6-6 and TRBJ1-5, with a weak D call TRBD1 (6 bases). The length of the CDR3 is 16 residues. Trimming removed 0 bases at V and 1 base at J, with 10 bases between. CDR1 and CDR2 (germline): MNHNY, SVGAGI (reference sequence). CDR3 loop: CASSYSQGGSNQPQHF. CDR3 nucleotides: TGTGCCAGCAGTTACTCACAGGGTGGGAGCAATCAGCCCCAGCATTTT.

This clone was found once. The chain is built from TRBV5-1 and TRBJ1-2; TRBD1 aligns across 7 bases. With V trimmed by 4 bases and J by 8 bases, 11 bases remained unmatched. The CDR3 is 14 amino acids. In germline, CDR1 is SGHRS, CDR2 YFSETQ. The CDR3 spells CASSLRDSQLGYTF. The CDR3 nucleotides are TGCGCCAGCAGCCTAAGGGACAGCCAGTTAGGCTACACCTTC.

This clone was observed a single time. The gene calls are TRBV6-1 and TRBJ1-3, with 8 bases aligning to TRBD1. Germline V gene sequence: CDR1 MNHNS, CDR2 SASEGT. This CDR3 region has 17 residues. J gave up 1 base and V 3 bases, and 8 bases lay outside the gene matches. The CDR3 DNA is TGTGCCAGCAGTGAGCTGACAGGGGCCTATTCTGGAAACACCATATATTTT. It is translated as CASSELTGAYSGNTIYF.

The rearrangement uses TRBV7-9 and TRBJ1-1; D is possibly TRBD1 (5 bases). Trimming shortened V by 5 bases and J by 5 bases, and 12 bases separated the two germline ends. The CDR3 has 13 residues. Germline V lookup: CDR1 SEHNR, CDR2 FQNEAQ (reference sequence). The CDR3 is CASSLDGGTEAFF. The CDR3, as DNA: TGTGCCAGCAGCCTGGACGGGGGGACTGAAGCTTTCTTT.